These 24 T cell receptor beta chains were all obtained from the same sample, sequenced in a study of OX40 agonist ivuxolimab in advanced cancers. Measured with immunoSEQ multiplex PCR; TCRdb has only the in-frame clones, and not every one. The sample holds some 53,000 clones, 85% to 95% seen once. The material sequenced was CD4+ or CD8+ T cells sorted from blood, taken in a trial of the OX40 agonist ivuxolimab. The receptors stem from an adult with an advanced solid tumor such as melanoma, head and neck, liver or kidney cancer.

The rearrangement links TRBV5-6 to TRBJ2-1; D is undetermined. Germline V gene data show CDR1 as SGHDT and CDR2 as YYEEEE. The length of the CDR3 is 13 residues. V was pared by 6 bases and J by 2 bases, with 9 bases between. The CDR3 protein is CASIKSTYNEQFF. In DNA form, the CDR3 reads TGTGCCAGCATTAAAAGCACCTACAATGAGCAGTTCTTC. Combining the CDR3 with reference TRBV5-6 and TRBJ2-1 gives the whole variable domain DAGVTQSPTHLIKTRGQQVTLRCSPKSGHDTVSWYQQALGQGPQFIFQYYEEEERQRGNFPDRFSGHQFPNYSSELNVNALLLGDSALYLCASIKSTYNEQFFGPGTRLTVL.

This clone is judged medium-sized. J is TRBJ1-2 and V is TRBV21-1. TRBV21-1 counts as a pseudogene. This CDR3 has 12 amino acids. The CDR3 region is CASNPRPYGYTF. DNA for the CDR3: TGTGCCAGCAACCCCAGACCCTATGGCTACACCTTC.

This chain uses TRBV2 with TRBJ2-1, with D possibly TRBD1 on 6 matching bases. CDR1 and CDR2 (germline): SNHLY, FYNNEI. This CDR3 has 15 amino acids. V shed 5 bases and J shed 8 bases, with 19 bases lying between them. CDR3 in amino acids: CASSNEGVLRDEQFF. The DNA for the CDR3 is TGTGCCAGCAGTAACGAGGGGGTGCTAAGGGATGAGCAGTTCTTC. The variable domain in full, completed from reference TRBV2 and TRBJ2-1, reads EPEVTQTPSHQVTQMGQEVILRCVPISNHLYFYWYRQILGQKVEFLVSFYNNEISEKSEIFDDQFSVERPDGSNFTLKIRSTKLEDSAMYFCASSNEGVLRDEQFFGPGTRLTVL.

The CDR3 DNA reads TGCGCCAGCAGCCAAGTAACAGGTTATTTGGGTGATACGCAGTATTTT. Translated: CASSQVTGYLGDTQYF. The chain recombines TRBV4-3 with TRBJ2-3; possibly TRBD1 for D (5 bases). CDR3 length: 16 residues. The germline V and J ends were trimmed by 1 base and 6 bases, with 17 bases remaining between them. Germline lookup yields CDR1 LGHNA and CDR2 YSLEER.

This clone was counted once. This chain uses TRBV11-2 with TRBJ2-7; D gene uncertain. Germline V gives CDR1 SGHAT, CDR2 FQNNGV. This CDR3 is built from 14 residues. Trimming took 2 bases from V and 6 from J, leaving 14 bases between them. The CDR3 region is CASSLSHAPSEQYF. CDR3 coding DNA: TGTGCCAGCAGCTTATCCCACGCGCCATCCGAGCAGTACTTC.

The chain recombines TRBV28 with TRBJ2-1; 10 bases agree with TRBD1. The length of the CDR3 is 17 residues. Germline V gene data show CDR1 as MDHEN and CDR2 as SYDVKM. V trimming: 0 bases; J trimming: 3 bases; junction bases outside the gene matches: 5. The CDR3 region is CASSLWPTGGNYNEQFF. CDR3 nucleotide sequence: TGTGCCAGCAGTTTATGGCCGACAGGGGGCAACTACAATGAGCAGTTCTTC.

This chain uses TRBV28 with TRBJ2-2; no clear D. The germline CDR1 and CDR2 sequences are MDHEN and SYDVKM. Trimming took off 2 bases at V and 4 bases at J, with 11 bases between the two ends. The CDR3 has 15 residues. The CDR3, as DNA: TGTGCCAGCAGTTTAACGGACCCGATCACCGGGGAGCTGTTTTTT. Its protein is CASSLTDPITGELFF.

This rearrangement joins TRBV7-9 to TRBJ2-1, with 11 bases lining up with TRBD1. This CDR3 region has 15 residues. In germline, CDR1 is SEHNR, CDR2 FQNEAQ (reference sequence). With V trimmed by 5 bases and J by 6 bases, 6 bases remained unmatched. The CDR3 DNA reads as TGTGCCAGCAGCCAGGGACAGGGGGTCCCCAATGAGCAGTTCTTC. This gives the protein CASSQGQGVPNEQFF.

The genes are TRBV28 and TRBJ1-5, with TRBD1 matching over 8 bases. V lost 6 bases, J lost 1 base, and 5 bases stayed unmatched. The CDR3 has 15 residues. The germline V gene encodes CDR1 MDHEN and CDR2 SYDVKM. CDR3 coding DNA: TGTGCCAGCAGCCTCGGACAGGGAAGCAATCAGCCCCAGCATTTT. Its translation: CASSLGQGSNQPQHF.

V and J are TRBV28 and TRBJ2-3; the D gene is possibly TRBD2 (6 bases). Trimming cost V 2 bases and J 2 bases, with 11 bases left between them. Germline-derived CDR1 and CDR2 are MDHEN and SYDVKM. This CDR3 spans 15 amino acids. In DNA form, the CDR3 reads TGTGCCAGCAGTTTAGGTCGGGGGATCACAGATACGCAGTATTTT. Amino acid sequence: CASSLGRGITDTQYF.

This chain connects TRBV19 to TRBJ2-7; possible D gene TRBD2, 5 bases. The CDR3 is made up of 14 amino acids. Germline assignment: CDR1 LNHDA and CDR2 SQIVND (reference sequence). Trimming stripped 5 bases from V and 3 bases from J, with 14 bases between. The CDR3: CASSQRQGGYEQYF. CDR3 coding DNA: TGTGCCAGTAGTCAAAGACAAGGAGGCTACGAGCAGTACTTC.

The chain employs TRBV6-6 and TRBJ2-3; maybe TRBD1 (6 bases). The CDR3 runs 16 residues. The germline CDR1 and CDR2 sequences are MNHNY and SVGAGI (reference sequence). The V end was cut by 2 bases, the J end by 0 bases, with 12 bases between. For the CDR3, the DNA is TGTGCCAGCAGTTACCTCAGGGGTGGAAGCACAGATACGCAGTATTTT. Amino acid sequence: CASSYLRGGSTDTQYF.

V and J are TRBV29-1 and TRBJ2-2; tentatively, D is TRBD1 (5 bases). Looked up from germline, CDR1 is SQVTM and CDR2 is ANQGSEA. There are 16 residues in the CDR3. V was cut by 5 bases and J by 4 bases, with 20 bases left in between. As DNA, the CDR3 is TGCAGCGTTATTTGGCAGGGTGTAGCCGGCACCGGGGAGCTGTTTTTT. Translated, it gives CSVIWQGVAGTGELFF.

The J gene is TRBJ2-1, the V gene TRBV27; TRBD2 agrees at 8 bases. The CDR3 is made up of 16 amino acids. CDR1 MNHEY and CDR2 SMNVEV come from the germline V gene (reference sequence). J lost 5 bases, V lost 4 bases, and 10 bases had no gene match. Here the CDR3 reads CASSSPSREGNNEQFF. CDR3 DNA sequence: TGTGCCAGCAGTTCTCCCTCCCGGGAGGGCAACAATGAGCAGTTCTTC.

The J gene is TRBJ2-7, the V gene TRBV9; 7 bases match TRBD1. J was trimmed by 3 bases and V by 3 bases; bases with no gene match: 3. The germline V gene encodes CDR1 SGDLS and CDR2 YYNGEE. This CDR3 spans 13 amino acids. CDR3 DNA sequence: TGTGCCAGCAGCGCAGGGACAGACTACGAGCAGTACTTC. Its translation is CASSAGTDYEQYF.

The chain is built from TRBV10-2 and TRBJ2-7, with TRBD2 matching over 7 bases. This CDR3 is built from 13 residues. The trim removed 5 bases at V and 3 bases at J, leaving 4 bases unmatched. In germline, CDR1 is WSHSY, CDR2 SAAADI. DNA of the CDR3: TGCGCCAGCAGTATAGGCGGGAGCTACGAGCAGTACTTC. Translation gives CASSIGGSYEQYF.

This clone occurred once. The chain combines TRBV15 with TRBJ2-1, with D possibly TRBD2 on 6 matching bases. This CDR3 is 17 amino acids long. Germline V CDR1 and CDR2: LNHNV, YYDKDF (reference sequence). With 2 bases removed from V and 7 bases from J, the gap between germline ends came to 21 bases. The CDR3 sequence: CATSRSRGTPRPNEQFF. The CDR3 DNA reads as TGTGCCACCAGCAGATCCCGGGGGACCCCTAGGCCTAATGAGCAGTTCTTC. The full variable domain, in which reference TRBV15 and TRBJ2-1 provide the parts outside the CDR3, is DAMVIQNPRYQVTQFGKPVTLSCSQTLNHNVMYWYQQKSSQAPKLLFHYYDKDFNNEADTPDNFQSRRPNTSFCFLDIRSPGLGDTAMYLCATSRSRGTPRPNEQFFGPGTRLTVL.

V and J are TRBV10-3 and TRBJ2-5; perhaps TRBD1 as D (6 bases). V was cut by 1 base and J by 2 bases, with 8 bases left in between. Germline lookup yields CDR1 ENHRY and CDR2 SYGVKD. The CDR3 contains 14 residues. The CDR3 DNA sequence: TGTGCCATCAGTGAGTACCAGGGGCAAGAGACCCAGTACTTC. This sequence encodes CAISEYQGQETQYF.

This sequence joins TRBV30 and TRBJ2-1, with 10 bases aligning to TRBD2. Germline-derived CDR1 and CDR2 are GTSNPN and SVGIG (reference sequence). This CDR3 is built from 16 residues. V gave up 1 base and J gave up 2 bases; unmatched junction bases: 5. CDR3 DNA: TGTGCCTGGAGTGGGTCTAGCGGGAGACCCTACAATGAGCAGTTCTTC. Translated, it gives CAWSGSSGRPYNEQFF.

The chain links TRBV27 to TRBJ2-2; D remains unclear. The V end lost 6 bases, the J end lost 1 base, and 6 bases lay between the germline ends. The CDR3 runs 13 residues. CDR1 and CDR2 (germline): MNHEY, SMNVEV (reference sequence). The CDR3 bases are TGTGCCAGCAGCCGAGGGAACACCGGGGAGCTGTTTTTT. Its translation is CASSRGNTGELFF.

This sequence joins TRBV28 and TRBJ2-3, with 8 positions matching TRBD2. V shed 5 bases and J 4 bases; nucleotides not matched to a gene: 11. Germline CDR1 reads MDHEN; CDR2 reads SYDVKM. The CDR3 length is 16 residues. The CDR3 nucleotides read TGTGCCAGCAGTCCACCACTAGCGGCCAGGGCAGATACGCAGTATTTT. Amino acid sequence: CASSPPLAARADTQYF.

The J gene is TRBJ2-5, the V gene TRBV11-2; 9 nucleotides match TRBD2. The CDR3 loop spans 14 amino acids. V was clipped by 7 bases and J by 5 bases; unmatched bases: 8. Germline CDR1 and CDR2: SGHAT and FQNNGV. The CDR3 DNA sequence: TGTGCCAGCATAGGTAGCGGGAGCTCGGAGACCCAGTACTTC. Protein sequence: CASIGSGSSETQYF.

The V call is TRBV6-1, the J call TRBJ2-2, with TRBD2 matching 9 bases. The germline gives CDR1 MNHNS, CDR2 SASEGT. Unmatched junction bases numbered 9, after V lost 1 base and J lost 0 bases. The CDR3 is 19 residues long. The CDR3 bases are TGTGCCAGCAGTGAAGGGGGGGTACTAGCGGGTACGAACACCGGGGAGCTGTTTTTT. Protein: CASSEGGVLAGTNTGELFF.

V usage is TRBV25-1 and J usage is TRBJ1-5; possible D gene TRBD1, 6 bases. Germline V gene lookup returns CDR1 MGHDK and CDR2 SYGVNS. V dropped 2 bases and J dropped 7 bases, with 12 bases sitting between them. The CDR3 is 14 amino acids. In nucleotides, the CDR3 is TGTGCCAGCAGTGAAAGGGGGACCGAACAGCCCCAGCATTTT. Amino acids: CASSERGTEQPQHF. Full variable domain (remainder filled in from reference TRBV25-1 and TRBJ1-5): EADIYQTPRYLVIGTGKKITLECSQTMGHDKMYWYQQDPGMELHLIHYSYGVNSTEKGDLSSESTVSRIRTEHFPLTLESARPSHTSQYLCASSERGTEQPQHFGDGTRLSIL.